This T cell receptor (beta chain) appears in the sequencing data of a study of PD-1 blockade in mismatch repair-deficient tumors. Study-wide points: Tumor-resident clones, often undetectable pretreatment in blood, expanded then contracted after pembrolizumab.

Note on this clone: The antigen remains undetermined.

Sequenced by immunoSEQ multiplex PCR; TCRdb stores in-frame clones only, minus some. There are about 68,000 clones in the sample; about 72% occur only once, and about 5% lies in the top ten. CDR1 is SEHNR and CDR2 is FQNEAQ in the germline V gene (reference sequence). The CDR3 is 15 amino acids. V dropped 5 bases and J dropped 3; count of bases not matched to a gene: 5. PCR or immunohistochemistry showed mismatch repair deficiency in every enrolled patient. The starting material was peripheral blood, obtained 2 weeks after starting pembrolizumab. This clonotype was sampled from an adult with mismatch repair-deficient cancer. V and J are TRBV7-9 and TRBJ2-7, with 12 bases fitting TRBD2. CDR3 loop: CASSRATSGSYEQYF. The CDR3 coding sequence is TGTGCCAGCAGCCGTGCGACTAGCGGGAGCTACGAGCAGTACTTC.